This TCR beta chain emerged from a study of Graves' ophthalmopathy and Graves' hyperthyroidism. Findings of the study overall: Most thyroid clonotypes expanded beyond 0.001 frequency were also found in blood.

The germline V and J ends were trimmed by 6 bases and 6 bases, with 18 bases remaining between them. CDR3 length: 14 residues. In its sample, this clonotype was seen many times. Its antigen remains unidentified. Amplified material comprised TCR beta CDR3 regions derived from RNA transcripts. Investigators did first-round RT-PCR with HTBI primers, then second-round multiplex PCR. TCRdb reprocessed the multiplex PCR reads with MiXCR, giving one entry per CDR3 protein. The sample lists some 380,000 distinct CDR3 sequences, about 16% occurring once. In this cohort's terms, stable hyperthyroidism meant no ophthalmopathy by 18 months of follow-up. Patients were diagnosed from clinical symptoms, serum thyroxine, TRAb, thyroid ultrasound and orbital computed tomography.

This sequence joins TRBV12-3 or TRBV12-4 and TRBJ2-7, with D tentatively TRBD2 (5 bases). The sequenced sample was peripheral blood. The origin of this receptor is a young woman with stable Graves' hyperthyroidism. CDR3 in amino acids: CASRERASFSEQYF. CDR3 nucleotide sequence: TGTGCCAGCAGGGAGAGGGCTAGTTTTTCCGAGCAGTACTTC.